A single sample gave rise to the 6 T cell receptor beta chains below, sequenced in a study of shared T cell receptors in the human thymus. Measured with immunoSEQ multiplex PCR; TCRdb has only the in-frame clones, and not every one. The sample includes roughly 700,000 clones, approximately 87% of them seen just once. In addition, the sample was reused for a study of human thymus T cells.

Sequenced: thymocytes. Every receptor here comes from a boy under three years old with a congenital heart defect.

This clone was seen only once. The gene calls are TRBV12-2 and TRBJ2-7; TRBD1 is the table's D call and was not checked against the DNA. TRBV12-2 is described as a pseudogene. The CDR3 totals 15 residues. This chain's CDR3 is CASRPRGAGPYEQYF. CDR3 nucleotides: TGTGCAAGTCGCCCCAGGGGGGCAGGACCCTACGAGCAGTACTTC.

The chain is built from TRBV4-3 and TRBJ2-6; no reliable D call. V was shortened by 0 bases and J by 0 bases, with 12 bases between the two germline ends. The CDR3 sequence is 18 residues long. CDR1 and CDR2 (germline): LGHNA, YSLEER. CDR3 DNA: TGCGCCAGCAGCCAAGACCGCTTCTGGGCCTCTGGGGCCAACGTCCTGACTTTC. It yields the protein CASSQDRFWASGANVLTF.

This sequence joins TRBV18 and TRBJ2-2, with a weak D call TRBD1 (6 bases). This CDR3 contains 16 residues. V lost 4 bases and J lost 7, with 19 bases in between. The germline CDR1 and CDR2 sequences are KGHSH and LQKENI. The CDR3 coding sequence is TGTGCCAGCTCACACCTCCCGGGGCAGGGGTTCGGGGAGCTGTTTTTT. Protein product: CASSHLPGQGFGELFF.

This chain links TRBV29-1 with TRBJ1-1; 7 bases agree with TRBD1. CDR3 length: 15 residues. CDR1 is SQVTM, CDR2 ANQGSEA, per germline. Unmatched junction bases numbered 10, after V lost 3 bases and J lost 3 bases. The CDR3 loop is CSVDVRSDRDTEAFF. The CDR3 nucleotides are TGCAGCGTTGATGTCAGGAGTGACAGGGACACTGAAGCTTTCTTT.

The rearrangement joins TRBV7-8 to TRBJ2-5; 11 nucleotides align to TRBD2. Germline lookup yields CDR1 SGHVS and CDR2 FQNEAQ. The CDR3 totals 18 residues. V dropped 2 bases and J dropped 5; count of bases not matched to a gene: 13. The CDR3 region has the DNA TGTGCCAGCAGCTTACCGACTAGCGGGGCTCGTCGTTCGGAGACCCAGTACTTC. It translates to CASSLPTSGARRSETQYF.

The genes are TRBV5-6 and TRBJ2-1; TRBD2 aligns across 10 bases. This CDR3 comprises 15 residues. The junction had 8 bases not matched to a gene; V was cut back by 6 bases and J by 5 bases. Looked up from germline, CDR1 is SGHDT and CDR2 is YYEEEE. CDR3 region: CASTPEREGHNEQFF. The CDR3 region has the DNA TGTGCCAGCACTCCGGAGCGGGAGGGTCACAATGAGCAGTTCTTC.